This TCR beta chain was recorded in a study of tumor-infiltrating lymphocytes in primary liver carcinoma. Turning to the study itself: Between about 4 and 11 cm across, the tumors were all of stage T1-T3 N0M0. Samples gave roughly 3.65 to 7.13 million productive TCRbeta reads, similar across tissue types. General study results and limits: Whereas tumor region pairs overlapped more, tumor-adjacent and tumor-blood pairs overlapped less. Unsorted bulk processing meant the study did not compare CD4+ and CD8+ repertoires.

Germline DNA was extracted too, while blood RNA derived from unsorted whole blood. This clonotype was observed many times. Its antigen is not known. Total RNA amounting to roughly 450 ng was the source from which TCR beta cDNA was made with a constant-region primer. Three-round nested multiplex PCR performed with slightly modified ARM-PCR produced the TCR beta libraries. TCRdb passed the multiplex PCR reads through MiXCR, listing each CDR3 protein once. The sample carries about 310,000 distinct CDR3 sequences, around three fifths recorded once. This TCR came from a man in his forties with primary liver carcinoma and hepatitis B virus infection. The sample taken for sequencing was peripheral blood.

CDR3 protein: CASSPWTGRGTGELFF. CDR3 bases: TGTGCCAGCAGCCCATGGACAGGTCGGGGAACCGGGGAGCTGTTTTTT. This chain links TRBV11-2 with TRBJ2-2; 7 nucleotides match TRBD1. The ends lost 5 bases at V and 5 bases at J; junction bases unmatched: 11. The CDR3 consists of 16 residues. From germline, CDR1 is SGHAT and CDR2 FQNNGV.